This T cell receptor beta chain appears in the sequencing data of a study of Ad26.COV2.S vaccination and SARS-CoV-2 variants. Notes on the study in general: The TCR-based breadth and depth measures might underestimate overall T cell responses.

Germline V lookup: CDR1 MNHNS, CDR2 SASEGT. This CDR3 spans 13 amino acids. Trimming removed 0 bases from V and 4 bases from J, with 7 bases in between. Clones were read by immunoSEQ multiplex PCR, and TCRdb kept only the in-frame ones, dropping some. The sample comprises around 340,000 clones, around 89% of which are singletons, and roughly 5% rests with the top ten. This sample's treatment: around 19 received Ad26.COV2.S at low or high dose, single or two shots; roughly five received placebo; per-sample allocation not given. Samples analyzed were those drawn on day 63 after the first vaccine or placebo injection. Boston supplied an adult donor aged 18-55 years. Notes on this clone: No antigen is known for it. This same CDR3 is encoded by further DNA sequences in the sample.

Source: peripheral blood, taken in a trial of Ad26.COV2.S vaccine versus placebo. The receptor was isolated from a person between 18 and 59 years old who received the Ad26.COV2.S COVID-19 vaccine or a placebo. This chain links TRBV6-1 with TRBJ2-7, with D unclear. CDR3 loop: CASSEAGNYEQYF. CDR3 nucleotide sequence: TGTGCCAGCAGTGAAGCAGGAAATTACGAGCAGTACTTC.